This TCR beta chain emerged from a study of regulatory T cells in long-lasting Graves disease. Arm-PCR with iRepertoire HTBI primers amplified the CDR3 regions for these TCR beta libraries. TCRdb re-derived calls from the multiplex PCR reads in MiXCR, one entry per CDR3 protein. In the table there are approximately 270,000 distinct CDR3 sequences, 18% of which are singletons. Germline V CDR1 and CDR2: MGHRA, YSYEKL. The CDR3 length is 15 residues. J gave up 5 bases and V 5 bases, and 9 bases lay outside the gene matches. This clonotype was counted at least ten times. Time point denoted: newly diagnosed GD, antithyroid drugs for less than 3 months. Preparation of the TCR library used RNA extracted from PBMCs. These same data were also listed under a study on T cells in Graves' hyperthyroidism and ophthalmopathy.

This sequence was found in a woman in her thirties with Graves disease. This chain joins TRBV4-1 and TRBJ2-1, with 7 nucleotides matching TRBD1. The source material was peripheral blood mononuclear cells (PBMCs), sampled at new diagnosis, from a patient treated with antithyroid drugs. The CDR3 DNA reads as TGCGCCAGCAGCGAAGCTATAGGACAGGACAATGAGCAGTTCTTC. Translated, it gives CASSEAIGQDNEQFF.